This T cell receptor (beta chain) derives from a study of CD8 T cells in Susac syndrome. Random hexamers were used to reverse transcribe the RNA input (roughly 0.5 to 1 ug). TCRdb independently ran MiXCR on the immunoSEQ multiplex PCR reads; one entry per CDR3 protein. The data hold approximately 120,000 distinct CDR3 sequences, with around 95% observed a single time. This CDR3 is built from 18 residues. Trimming cost V 1 base and J 3 bases; bases outside gene matches: 11. Germline CDR1 SGHNT, CDR2 YENEEA. CD8+ and CD4+ T cells were negatively isolated; TEMRA cells were FACS-enriched. What was sequenced was CD4+ T cells from PBMCs. This TCR came from a human donor in good health. The chain uses TRBV11-3 and TRBJ2-1, with TRBD2 identical over 8 bases. CDR3 sequence: CASSLGPPQGLVYNEQFF. DNA for the CDR3: TGTGCCAGCAGCTTAGGCCCTCCACAGGGACTAGTCTACAATGAGCAGTTCTTC.